These 4 T cell receptor beta chains came from one sample sequenced in a study of blood T cell repertoires in COVID-19. Only in-frame clones appear in the TCRdb table, and some are missing; sequencing was by immunoSEQ multiplex PCR. This table has approximately 76,000 clones, around 90% appearing once. The sample consisted of peripheral blood. Receptors originate from a man aged 25 to 45 with acute or convalescent COVID-19.

The V and J genes are TRBV7-8 and TRBJ1-2, with 7 bases identical to TRBD1. CDR3 length: 15 residues. Germline V gene data show CDR1 as SGHVS and CDR2 as FQNEAQ. Losses at the gene ends were 1 base for V and 4 bases for J; bases not matched to a gene: 6. CDR3 sequence: CASSLGDNRGYGYTF. Written as DNA, the CDR3 is TGTGCCAGCAGCTTAGGCGATAACAGGGGCTATGGCTACACCTTC. Full variable domain (outside the CDR3, taken from reference TRBV7-8 and TRBJ1-2): GAGVSQSPRYKVAKRGQDVALRCDPISGHVSLFWYQQALGQGPEFLTYFQNEAQLDKSGLPSDRFFAERPEGSVSTLKIQRTQQEDSAVYLCASSLGDNRGYGYTFGSGTRLTVV.

CDR3 in DNA: TGTGCCAGCAGCTTACAAATGGCGGGAGGGACCTACGAGCAGTACTTC. It translates to CASSLQMAGGTYEQYF. V and J are TRBV7-9 and TRBJ2-7; 9 bases line up with TRBD2. The J segment lost 2 bases and the V segment lost 2 bases, leaving 7 bases of the junction unmatched. The CDR3 spans 16 residues. Germline V gene data show CDR1 as SEHNR and CDR2 as FQNEAQ (reference sequence).

The V call is TRBV7-2, the J call TRBJ2-5; perhaps TRBD1 as D (6 bases). Germline V gene data show CDR1 as SGHTA and CDR2 as FQGNSA. Trimming left V 5 bases short and J 5 bases short, with 12 bases between. The CDR3 length is 13 residues. Written as DNA, the CDR3 is TGTGCCAGCAGCGAGGGGGTTGGGGAGACCCAGTACTTC. It codes for CASSEGVGETQYF.

This clone has just one count. The chain couples TRBV27 to TRBJ2-2; D is unclear. Germline V gene sequence: CDR1 MNHEY, CDR2 SMNVEV (reference sequence). With 4 bases removed from V and 2 bases from J, the gap between germline ends came to 2 bases. The CDR3 sequence is 12 residues long. The CDR3 region is CASSSNTGELFF. As DNA, the CDR3 is TGTGCCAGCAGTTCTAACACCGGGGAGCTGTTTTTT.